The T cell receptor beta chain under discussion was sequenced for a study of blood T cell repertoires in COVID-19. Study in general: T cells, B-cell-depleted T cells, or PBMCs provided the cDNA or gDNA that served as material.

As originally analysed: Reference gene primers were amplified, and this amplification served to estimate nucleated cell counts. Libraries were prepared by immunoSEQ multiplex PCR; TCRdb keeps only in-frame clonotypes and omits some of them. V, J and clone size are those of that table, while D and trimming were read from the DNA. The sample shows some 90,000 clones, 81% of them seen only once. Trimming left V 0 bases short and J 2 bases short, with 15 bases between. The CDR3 is made up of 16 amino acids. Germline V CDR1 and CDR2: SGHRS, YFSETQ. Sequenced sample: peripheral blood. V gene TRBV5-1 combines with J gene TRBJ2-7; no clear D. This receptor was obtained from a man aged 55-75 years with acute or convalescent COVID-19. CDR3: CASSLALERGTYEQYF. CDR3 coding DNA: TGCGCCAGCAGCTTGGCGCTGGAGCGAGGAACCTACGAGCAGTACTTC.